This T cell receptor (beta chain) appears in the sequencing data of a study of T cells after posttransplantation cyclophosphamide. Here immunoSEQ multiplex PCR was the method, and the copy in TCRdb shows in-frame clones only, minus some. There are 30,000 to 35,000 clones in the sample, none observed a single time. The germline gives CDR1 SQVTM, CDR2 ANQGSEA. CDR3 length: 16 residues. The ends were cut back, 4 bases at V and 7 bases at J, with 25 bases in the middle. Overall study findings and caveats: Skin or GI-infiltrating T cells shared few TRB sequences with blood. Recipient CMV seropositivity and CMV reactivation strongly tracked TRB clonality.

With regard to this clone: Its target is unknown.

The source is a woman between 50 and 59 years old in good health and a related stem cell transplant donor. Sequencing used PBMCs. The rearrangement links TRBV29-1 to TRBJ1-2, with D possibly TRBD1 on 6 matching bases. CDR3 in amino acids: CSVVSRQAEGVLGYTF. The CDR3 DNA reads TGCAGCGTTGTAAGTCGACAGGCCGAGGGGGTCCTTGGCTACACCTTC.